The present T cell receptor beta chain was sequenced within a study of T-cell reconstitution after alpha-beta-depleted transplantation in children. The CDR3 has 13 residues. The ends were cut back, 2 bases at V and 2 bases at J, with 7 bases in the middle. Per germline, CDR1 MNHNY and CDR2 SVGAGI (reference sequence). Unique molecular identifiers tagged the TCRbeta library. Using its own MiXCR run on the PCR reads, TCRdb lists one record per CDR3 protein. The table has some 300,000 distinct CDR3 sequences, approximately 10% seen once. The receptor was isolated from a human donor who donated a stem cell graft to a child with acute lymphoblastic leukemia. The material was PBMCs from the stem cell graft donor, obtained from the stem cell graft. The chain couples TRBV6-6 to TRBJ2-7; either TRBD1 or TRBD2 may supply D (6 bases each). The DNA of the CDR3 is TGTGCCAGCAGTTACGGGGGGCCCTACGAGCAGTACTTC. Its protein product is CASSYGGPYEQYF.